The clone carrying this TCR beta chain was recorded once. The target antigen is unknown. The data are from a study of post-analysis software for immune sequencing data. Whole-study context: The courses of disease that were included comprised relapsing-remitting, secondary progressive and progressive-relapsing multiple sclerosis. General study findings and limits: Controls' normalized Chao1 diversity significantly exceeded that of multiple sclerosis patients. Under F measure analysis, samples from one preparation batch co-clustered strongly. TRBV5-6, TRBV5-1 and TRBV20-1 belonged to a set of about five TRBV segments that were more frequent in patients than controls.

The TCR beta cDNA libraries contained unique molecular identifiers. Each batch of 1 to 10 million T cells produced 500,000 to 600,000 cDNA molecules. TCRdb re-derived calls from the PCR reads in MiXCR, one entry per CDR3 protein. The profile covers about 760,000 distinct CDR3 sequences, with 30% appearing a single time and 0.55% to 0.65% taken by the ten largest. CDR3 length: 17 amino acids. The V gene lost 4 bases and the J gene lost 7 bases, with 22 bases spanning the gap. The V gene's germline CDR1 is SGHVS and CDR2 FNYEAQ. What was sequenced was blood. V gene TRBV7-6 combines with J gene TRBJ2-2, with D perhaps matching TRBD1 or TRBD2 (5 bases each). The source is a girl aged 10-17 years with multiple sclerosis. CDR3 DNA: TGTGCCAGCAGCTCAGCCGCCCCGGGACCAGCGATCGGGGAGCTGTTTTTT. It is translated as CASSSAAPGPAIGELFF.